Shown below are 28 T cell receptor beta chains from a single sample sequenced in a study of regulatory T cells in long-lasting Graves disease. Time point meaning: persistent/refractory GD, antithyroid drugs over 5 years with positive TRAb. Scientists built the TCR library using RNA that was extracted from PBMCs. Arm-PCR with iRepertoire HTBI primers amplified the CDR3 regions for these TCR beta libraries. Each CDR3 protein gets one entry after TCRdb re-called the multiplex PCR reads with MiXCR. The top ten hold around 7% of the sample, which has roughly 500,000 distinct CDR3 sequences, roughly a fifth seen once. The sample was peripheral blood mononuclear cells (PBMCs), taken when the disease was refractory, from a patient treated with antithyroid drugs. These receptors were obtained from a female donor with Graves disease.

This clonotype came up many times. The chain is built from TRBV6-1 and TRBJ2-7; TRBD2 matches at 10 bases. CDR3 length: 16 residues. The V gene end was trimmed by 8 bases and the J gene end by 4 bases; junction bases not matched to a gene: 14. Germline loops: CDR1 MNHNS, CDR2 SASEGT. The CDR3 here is CASAGTSELPGYEQYF. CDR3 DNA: TGTGCCAGCGCAGGGACTAGCGAACTACCTGGGTACGAGCAGTACTTC.

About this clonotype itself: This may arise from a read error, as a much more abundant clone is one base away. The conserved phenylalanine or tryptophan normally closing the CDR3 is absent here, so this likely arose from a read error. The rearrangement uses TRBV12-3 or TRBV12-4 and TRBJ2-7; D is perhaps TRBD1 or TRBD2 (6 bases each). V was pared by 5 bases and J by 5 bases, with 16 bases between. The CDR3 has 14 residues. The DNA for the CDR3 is TGTGCCAGCAGTCCCCCGAACAGGGAGGACGAGCAGTACCTC. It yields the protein CASSPPNREDEQYL.

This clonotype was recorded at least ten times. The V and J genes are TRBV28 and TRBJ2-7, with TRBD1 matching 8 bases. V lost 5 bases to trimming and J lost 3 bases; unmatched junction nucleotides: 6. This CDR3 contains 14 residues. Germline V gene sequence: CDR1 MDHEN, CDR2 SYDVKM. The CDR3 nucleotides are TGTGCCAGCAGTCCCGCGGACAGGGTCTACGAGCAGTACTTC. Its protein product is CASSPADRVYEQYF.

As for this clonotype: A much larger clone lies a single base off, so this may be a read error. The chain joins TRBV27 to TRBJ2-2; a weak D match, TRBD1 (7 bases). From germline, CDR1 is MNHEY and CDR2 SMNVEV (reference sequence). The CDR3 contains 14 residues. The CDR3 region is CASSGQNTIGGLFF. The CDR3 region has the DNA TGTGCCAGCTCGGGACAGAACACTATCGGGGGGCTGTTTTTT.

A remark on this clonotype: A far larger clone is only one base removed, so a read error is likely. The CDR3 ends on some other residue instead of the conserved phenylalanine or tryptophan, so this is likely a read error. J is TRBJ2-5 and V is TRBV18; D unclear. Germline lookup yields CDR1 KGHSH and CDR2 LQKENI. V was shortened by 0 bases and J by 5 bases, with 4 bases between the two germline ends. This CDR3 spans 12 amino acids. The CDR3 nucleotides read TGTGCCAGCTCACCACCGGGTGAGACCCAGTACTCC. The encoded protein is CASSPPGETQYS.

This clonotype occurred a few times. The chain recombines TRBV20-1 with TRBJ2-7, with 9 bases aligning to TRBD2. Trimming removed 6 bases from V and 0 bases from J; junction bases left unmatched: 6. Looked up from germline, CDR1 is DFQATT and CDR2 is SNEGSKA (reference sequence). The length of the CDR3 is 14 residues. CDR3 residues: CSATTSGSSYEQYF. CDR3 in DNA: TGCAGTGCCACGACTAGCGGTAGCTCCTACGAGCAGTACTTC.

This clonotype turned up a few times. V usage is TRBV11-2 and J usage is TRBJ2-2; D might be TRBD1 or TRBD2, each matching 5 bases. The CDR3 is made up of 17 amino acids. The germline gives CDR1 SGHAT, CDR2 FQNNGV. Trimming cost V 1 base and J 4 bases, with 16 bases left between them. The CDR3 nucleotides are TGTGCCAGCAGCTTAGTGGGGGTGAGGGATATCACCGGGGAGCTGTTTTTT. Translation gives CASSLVGVRDITGELFF.

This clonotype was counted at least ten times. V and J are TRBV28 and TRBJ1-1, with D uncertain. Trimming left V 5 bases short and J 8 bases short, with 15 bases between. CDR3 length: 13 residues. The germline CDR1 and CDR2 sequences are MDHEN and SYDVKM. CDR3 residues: CASSPNWFEEAFF. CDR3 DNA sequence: TGTGCCAGCAGTCCTAATTGGTTTGAGGAAGCTTTCTTT.

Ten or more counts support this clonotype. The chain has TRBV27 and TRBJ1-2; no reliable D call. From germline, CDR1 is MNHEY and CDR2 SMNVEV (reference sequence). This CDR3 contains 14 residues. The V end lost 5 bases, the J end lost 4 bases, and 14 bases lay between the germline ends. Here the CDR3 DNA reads TGTGCCAGCAGTACCGGGCCAAATAGCTATGGCTACACCTTC. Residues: CASSTGPNSYGYTF.

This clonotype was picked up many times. The CDR3 DNA reads as TGTGCCAGCAGCCTGAGATCCTACGAGCAGTACTTC. This encodes CASSLRSYEQYF. This chain links TRBV7-9 with TRBJ2-7, with no clear D. There are 12 residues in the CDR3. Looked up from germline, CDR1 is SEHNR and CDR2 is FQNEAQ (reference sequence). Trimming shortened V by 5 bases and J by 1 base, and 6 bases separated the two germline ends.

CDR3 protein: CASSPSGGTAKNIQYF. The CDR3 bases are TGTGCCAGCAGTCCTTCGGGGGGGACAGCCAAAAACATTCAGTACTTC. This sequence joins TRBV6-1 and TRBJ2-4; 8 nucleotides align to TRBD2. Germline CDR1 reads MNHNS; CDR2 reads SASEGT. The CDR3 spans 16 residues. With V trimmed by 5 bases and J by 0 bases, 6 bases remained unmatched.

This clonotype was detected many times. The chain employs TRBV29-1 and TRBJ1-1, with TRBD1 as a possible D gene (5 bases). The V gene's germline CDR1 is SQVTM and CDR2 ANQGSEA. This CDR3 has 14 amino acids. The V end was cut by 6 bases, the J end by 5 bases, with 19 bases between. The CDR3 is CSVTQGNAGTEAFF. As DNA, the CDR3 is TGCAGCGTAACCCAGGGAAATGCGGGAACTGAAGCTTTCTTT. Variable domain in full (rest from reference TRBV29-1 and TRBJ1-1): SAVISQKPSRDICQRGTSLTIQCQVDSQVTMMFWYRQQPGQSLTLIATANQGSEATYESGFVIDKFPISRPNLTFSTLTVSNMSPEDSSIYLCSVTQGNAGTEAFFGQGTRLTVV.

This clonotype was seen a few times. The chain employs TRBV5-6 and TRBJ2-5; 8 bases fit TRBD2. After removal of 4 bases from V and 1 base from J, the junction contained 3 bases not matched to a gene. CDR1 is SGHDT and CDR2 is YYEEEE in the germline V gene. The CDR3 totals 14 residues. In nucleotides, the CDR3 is TGTGCCAGCAGCAACAGCGGGGGCCAAGAGACCCAGTACTTC. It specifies CASSNSGGQETQYF. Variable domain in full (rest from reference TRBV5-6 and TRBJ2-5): DAGVTQSPTHLIKTRGQQVTLRCSPKSGHDTVSWYQQALGQGPQFIFQYYEEEERQRGNFPDRFSGHQFPNYSSELNVNALLLGDSALYLCASSNSGGQETQYFGPGTRLLVL.

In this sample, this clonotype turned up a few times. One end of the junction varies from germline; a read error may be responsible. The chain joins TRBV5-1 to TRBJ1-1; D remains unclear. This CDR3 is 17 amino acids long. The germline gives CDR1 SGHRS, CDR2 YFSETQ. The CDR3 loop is CASSLEGWGVGRSEAFF. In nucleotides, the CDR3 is TGCGCCAGCAGCTTGGAAGGGTGGGGAGTAGGGCGCTCTGAGGCTTTCTTT.

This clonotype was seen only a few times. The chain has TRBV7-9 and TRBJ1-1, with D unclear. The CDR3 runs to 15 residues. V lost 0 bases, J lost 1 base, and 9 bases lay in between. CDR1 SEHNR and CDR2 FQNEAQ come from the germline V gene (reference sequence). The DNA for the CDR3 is TGTGCCAGCAGCTTAGCGGCAGGCCGGAACACTGAAGCTTTCTTT. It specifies CASSLAAGRNTEAFF.

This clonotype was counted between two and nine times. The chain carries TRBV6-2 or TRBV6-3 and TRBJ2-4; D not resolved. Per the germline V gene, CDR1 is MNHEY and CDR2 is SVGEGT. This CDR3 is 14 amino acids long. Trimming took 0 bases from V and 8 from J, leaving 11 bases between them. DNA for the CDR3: TGTGCCAGCAGTTACTCGGGGATTGAGGACATTCAGTACTTC. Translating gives CASSYSGIEDIQYF.

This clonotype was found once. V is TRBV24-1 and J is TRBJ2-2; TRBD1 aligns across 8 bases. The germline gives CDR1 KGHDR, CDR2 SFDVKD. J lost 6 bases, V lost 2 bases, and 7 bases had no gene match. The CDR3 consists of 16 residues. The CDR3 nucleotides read TGTGCCACCAGTGATTGGGGGCGGACAGGGCCCGGGGAGCTGTTTTTT. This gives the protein CATSDWGRTGPGELFF.

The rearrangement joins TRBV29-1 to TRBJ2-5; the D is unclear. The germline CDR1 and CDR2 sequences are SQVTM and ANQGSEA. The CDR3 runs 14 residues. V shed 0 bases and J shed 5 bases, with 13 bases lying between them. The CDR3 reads CSVEDVGSEETQYF. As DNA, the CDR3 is TGCAGCGTTGAAGATGTGGGGTCGGAGGAGACCCAGTACTTC.

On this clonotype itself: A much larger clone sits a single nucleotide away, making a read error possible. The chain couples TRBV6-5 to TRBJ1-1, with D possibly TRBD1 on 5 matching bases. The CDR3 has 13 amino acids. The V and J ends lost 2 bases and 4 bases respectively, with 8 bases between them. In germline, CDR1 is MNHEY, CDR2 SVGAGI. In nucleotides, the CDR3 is TGTGCCAGCAGTTACGGGGGAGTCACTGAAGCTTTCTTT. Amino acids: CASSYGGVTEAFF.

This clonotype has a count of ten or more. The CDR3 region is CASSSDLDSQETQYF. Here the CDR3 DNA reads TGTGCCAGCAGCTCAGATCTAGACAGCCAAGAGACCCAGTACTTC. The chain has TRBV13 and TRBJ2-5; a weak D match, TRBD1 (5 bases). The CDR3 consists of 15 residues. Germline V lookup: CDR1 PRHDT, CDR2 FYEKMQ (reference sequence). Deletions cut 4 bases from V and 1 base from J, with 13 bases between.

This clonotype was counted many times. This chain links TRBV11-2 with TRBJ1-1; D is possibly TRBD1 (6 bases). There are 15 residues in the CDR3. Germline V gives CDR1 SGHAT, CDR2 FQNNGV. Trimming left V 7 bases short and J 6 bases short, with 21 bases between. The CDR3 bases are TGTGCCAGCAAATCGCTTACAGGGTCATCGGCTGAAGCTTTCTTT. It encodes CASKSLTGSSAEAFF.

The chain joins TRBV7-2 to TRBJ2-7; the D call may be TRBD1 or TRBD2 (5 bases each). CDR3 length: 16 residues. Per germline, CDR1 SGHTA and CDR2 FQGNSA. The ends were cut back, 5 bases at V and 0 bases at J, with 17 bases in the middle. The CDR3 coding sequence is TGTGCCAGCAGCCGGACCGGGGCGAACCCCTCCTACGAGCAGTACTTC. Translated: CASSRTGANPSYEQYF.

The CDR3 nucleotides are TGTGCCAGCAGCCAGTACCGACGGACTAGCGGGAACACCGGGGAGCTGTTTTTT. This codes for CASSQYRRTSGNTGELFF. The V gene is TRBV14, the J gene TRBJ2-2, with 10 bases identical to TRBD2. The CDR3 loop spans 18 amino acids. The trim removed 3 bases at V and 1 base at J, leaving 8 bases unmatched. The germline V gene encodes CDR1 SGHDN and CDR2 FVKESK.

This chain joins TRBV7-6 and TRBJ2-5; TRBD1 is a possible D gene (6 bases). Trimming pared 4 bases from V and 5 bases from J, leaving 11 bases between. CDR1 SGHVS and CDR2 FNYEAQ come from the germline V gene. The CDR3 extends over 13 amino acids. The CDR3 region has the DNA TGTGCCAGCAGCTCCCAGGGGCTCGAGACCCAGTACTTC. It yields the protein CASSSQGLETQYF.

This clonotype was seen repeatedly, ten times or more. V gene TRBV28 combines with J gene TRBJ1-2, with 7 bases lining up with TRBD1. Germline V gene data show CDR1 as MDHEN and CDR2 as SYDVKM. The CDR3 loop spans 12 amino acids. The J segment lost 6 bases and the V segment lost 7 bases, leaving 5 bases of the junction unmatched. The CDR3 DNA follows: TGTGCCAGCATGACAGGGAGTGATGGCTACACCTTC. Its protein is CASMTGSDGYTF.

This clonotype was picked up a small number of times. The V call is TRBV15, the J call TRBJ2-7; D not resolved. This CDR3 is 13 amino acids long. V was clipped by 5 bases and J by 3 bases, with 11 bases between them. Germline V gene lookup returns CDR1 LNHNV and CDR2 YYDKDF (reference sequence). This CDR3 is CATSQPPGYEQYF. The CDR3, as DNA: TGTGCCACCAGCCAACCTCCAGGCTACGAGCAGTACTTC.

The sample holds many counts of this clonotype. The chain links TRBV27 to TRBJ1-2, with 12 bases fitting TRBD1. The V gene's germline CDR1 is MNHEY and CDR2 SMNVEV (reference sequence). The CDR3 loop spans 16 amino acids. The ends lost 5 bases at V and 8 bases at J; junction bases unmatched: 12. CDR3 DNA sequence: TGTGCCAGCAGTAACCATCCCGGGACAGGGGGCAGAGGCTACACCTTC. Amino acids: CASSNHPGTGGRGYTF.

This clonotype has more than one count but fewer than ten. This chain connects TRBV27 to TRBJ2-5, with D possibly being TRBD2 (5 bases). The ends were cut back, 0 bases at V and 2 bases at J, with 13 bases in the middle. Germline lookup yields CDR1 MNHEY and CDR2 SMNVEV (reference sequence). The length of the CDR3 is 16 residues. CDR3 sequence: CASSLSITGRQETQYF. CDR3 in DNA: TGTGCCAGCAGTTTATCGATAACTGGGAGACAAGAGACCCAGTACTTC.